This T cell receptor beta chain was observed in a study of blood T cell repertoires in COVID-19. Study details: Some COVID-19 samples were acute and others convalescent; all came from the United States, Italy and Spain. Nucleic acid was either cDNA or gDNA, and it came from T cells, B-cell-depleted T cells, or PBMCs.

V lost 3 bases and J lost 4; bases outside the gene matches: 11. In germline, CDR1 is SGDLS, CDR2 YYNGEE. The CDR3 has 16 amino acids. As handled by the study authors: From reference gene primer amplification, estimates of nucleated cell counts were derived. Sequencing was performed with immunoSEQ multiplex PCR; in TCRdb, only in-frame clones are kept and a portion is missing. V, J and clone size reflect that table, while D and trimming were determined from the DNA. The sample yields 400,000 to 450,000 clones, over 75% seen once. This clonotype was obtained from a middle-aged woman with COVID-19, enrolled during active disease. This rearrangement joins TRBV9 to TRBJ1-1; TRBD1 matches at 8 bases. Sequencing was performed on peripheral blood. This CDR3 reads CASSADKTGESTEAFF. The CDR3, as DNA: TGTGCCAGCAGCGCGGACAAGACAGGGGAGAGCACTGAAGCTTTCTTT.